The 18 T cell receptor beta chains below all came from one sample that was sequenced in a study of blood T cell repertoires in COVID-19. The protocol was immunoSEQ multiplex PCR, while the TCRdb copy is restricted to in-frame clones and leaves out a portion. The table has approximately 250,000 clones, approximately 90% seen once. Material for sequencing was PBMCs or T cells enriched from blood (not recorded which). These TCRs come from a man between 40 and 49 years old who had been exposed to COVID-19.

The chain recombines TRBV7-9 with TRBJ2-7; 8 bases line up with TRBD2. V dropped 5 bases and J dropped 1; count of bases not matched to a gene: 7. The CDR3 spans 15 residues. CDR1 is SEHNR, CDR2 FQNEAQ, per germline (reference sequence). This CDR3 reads CASSLPERGSYEQYF. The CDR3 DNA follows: TGTGCCAGCAGCCTACCGGAGCGGGGGTCCTACGAGCAGTACTTC.

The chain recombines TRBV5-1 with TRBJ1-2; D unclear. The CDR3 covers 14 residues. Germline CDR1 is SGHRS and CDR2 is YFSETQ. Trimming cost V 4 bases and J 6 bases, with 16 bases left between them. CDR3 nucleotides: TGCGCCAGCAGCCCCTCTGGAGCGAGAAATGGCTACACCTTC. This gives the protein CASSPSGARNGYTF. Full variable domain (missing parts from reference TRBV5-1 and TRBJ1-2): KAGVTQTPRYLIKTRGQQVTLSCSPISGHRSVSWYQQTPGQGLQFLFEYFSETQRNKGNFPGRFSGRQFSNSRSEMNVSTLELGDSALYLCASSPSGARNGYTFGSGTRLTVV.

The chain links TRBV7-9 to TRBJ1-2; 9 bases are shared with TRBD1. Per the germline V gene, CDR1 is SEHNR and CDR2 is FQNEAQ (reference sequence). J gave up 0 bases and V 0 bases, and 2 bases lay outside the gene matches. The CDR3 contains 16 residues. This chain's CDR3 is CASSLAGTGPNYGYTF. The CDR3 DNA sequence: TGTGCCAGCAGCTTAGCAGGGACAGGGCCTAACTATGGCTACACCTTC. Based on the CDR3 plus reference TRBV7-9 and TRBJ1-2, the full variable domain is DTGVSQNPRHKITKRGQNVTFRCDPISEHNRLYWYRQTLGQGPEFLTYFQNEAQLEKSRLLSDRFSAERPKGSFSTLEIQRTEQGDSAMYLCASSLAGTGPNYGYTFGSGTRLTVV.

Written as DNA, the CDR3 is TGTGCCAGCAGCCGCGGACTAGCGGGCTTAGATACGCAGTATTTT. It codes for CASSRGLAGLDTQYF. The rearrangement links TRBV6-5 to TRBJ2-3, with 11 bases that match TRBD2. Germline CDR1 and CDR2: MNHEY and SVGAGI. The CDR3 sequence is 15 residues long. V was pared by 6 bases and J by 5 bases, with 7 bases of the junction left unmatched.

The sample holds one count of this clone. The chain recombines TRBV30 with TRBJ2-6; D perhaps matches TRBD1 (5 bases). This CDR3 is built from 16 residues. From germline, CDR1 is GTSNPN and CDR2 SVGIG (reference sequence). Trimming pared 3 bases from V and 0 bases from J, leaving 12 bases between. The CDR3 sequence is CAWSQPGNSGANVLTF. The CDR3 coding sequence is TGTGCCTGGAGCCAACCAGGGAACTCTGGGGCCAACGTCCTGACTTTC. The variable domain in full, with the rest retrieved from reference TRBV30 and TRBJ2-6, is SQTIHQWPATLVQPVGSPLSLECTVEGTSNPNLYWYRQAAGRGLQLLFYSVGIGQISSEVPQNLSASRPQDRQFILSSKKLLLSDSGFYLCAWSQPGNSGANVLTFGAGSRLTVL.

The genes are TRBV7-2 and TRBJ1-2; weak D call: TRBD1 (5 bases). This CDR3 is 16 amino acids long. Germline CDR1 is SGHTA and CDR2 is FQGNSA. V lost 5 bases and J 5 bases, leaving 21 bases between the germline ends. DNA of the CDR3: TGTGCCAGCAGCGCGCAGGGCGTGTCAGCAGGATATGGCTACACCTTC. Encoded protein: CASSAQGVSAGYGYTF.

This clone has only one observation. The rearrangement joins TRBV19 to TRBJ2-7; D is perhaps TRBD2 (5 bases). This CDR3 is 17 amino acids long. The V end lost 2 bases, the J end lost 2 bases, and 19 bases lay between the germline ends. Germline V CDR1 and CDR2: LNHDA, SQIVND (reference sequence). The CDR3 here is CASSISLVGADPYEQYF. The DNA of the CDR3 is TGTGCCAGTAGTATATCCCTCGTAGGAGCGGACCCCTACGAGCAGTACTTC.

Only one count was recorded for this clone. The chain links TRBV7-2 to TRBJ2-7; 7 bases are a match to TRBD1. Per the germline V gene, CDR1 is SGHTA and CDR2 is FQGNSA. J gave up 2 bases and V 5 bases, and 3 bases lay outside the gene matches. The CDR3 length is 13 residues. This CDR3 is CASSRDSTYEQYF. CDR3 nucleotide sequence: TGTGCCAGCAGCCGGGACAGCACCTACGAGCAGTACTTC.

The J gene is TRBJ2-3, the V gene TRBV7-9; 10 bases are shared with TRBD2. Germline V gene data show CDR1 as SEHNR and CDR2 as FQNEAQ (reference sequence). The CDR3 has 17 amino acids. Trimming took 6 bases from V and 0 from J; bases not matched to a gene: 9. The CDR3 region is CASSSGLAEASTDTQYF. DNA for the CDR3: TGTGCCAGCAGTTCCGGACTAGCGGAAGCTAGCACAGATACGCAGTATTTT.

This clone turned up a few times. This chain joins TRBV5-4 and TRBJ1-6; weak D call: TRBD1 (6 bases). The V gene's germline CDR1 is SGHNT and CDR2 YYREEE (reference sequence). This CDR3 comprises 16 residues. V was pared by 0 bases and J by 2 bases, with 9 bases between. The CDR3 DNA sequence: TGTGCCAGCAGCTTGGACAGGGTTACCTATAATTCACCCCTCCACTTT. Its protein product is CASSLDRVTYNSPLHF.

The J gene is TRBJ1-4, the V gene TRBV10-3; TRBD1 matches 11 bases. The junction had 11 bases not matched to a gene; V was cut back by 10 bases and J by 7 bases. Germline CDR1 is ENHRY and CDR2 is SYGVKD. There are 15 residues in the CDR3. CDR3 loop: CATSQDRGRGEKLFF. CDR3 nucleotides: TGTGCCACTTCCCAGGACAGGGGGCGAGGTGAAAAACTGTTTTTT.

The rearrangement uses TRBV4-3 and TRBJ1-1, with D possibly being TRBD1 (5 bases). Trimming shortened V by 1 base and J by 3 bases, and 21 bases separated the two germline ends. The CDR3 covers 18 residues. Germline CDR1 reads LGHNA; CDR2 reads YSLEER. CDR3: CASSQVLLSGGWDTEAFF. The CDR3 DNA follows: TGCGCCAGCAGCCAAGTTCTTCTGTCCGGGGGGTGGGACACTGAAGCTTTCTTT.

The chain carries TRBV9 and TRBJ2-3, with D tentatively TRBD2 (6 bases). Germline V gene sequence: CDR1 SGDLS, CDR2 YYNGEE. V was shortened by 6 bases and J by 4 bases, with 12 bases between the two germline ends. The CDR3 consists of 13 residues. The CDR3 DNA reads TGTGCCAGCACCCAAGGAGGGCCAGATACGCAGTATTTT. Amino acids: CASTQGGPDTQYF. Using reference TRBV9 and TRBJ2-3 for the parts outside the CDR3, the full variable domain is DSGVTQTPKHLITATGQRVTLRCSPRSGDLSVYWYQQSLDQGLQFLIQYYNGEERAKGNILERFSAQQFPDLHSELNLSSLELGDSALYFCASTQGGPDTQYFGPGTRLTVL.

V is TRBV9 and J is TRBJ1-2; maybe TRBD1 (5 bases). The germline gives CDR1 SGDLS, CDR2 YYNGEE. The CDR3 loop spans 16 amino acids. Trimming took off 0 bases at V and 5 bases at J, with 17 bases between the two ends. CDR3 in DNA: TGTGCCAGCAGCGTAGCGTCGTCGACAGACCGGTATGGCTACACCTTC. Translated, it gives CASSVASSTDRYGYTF.

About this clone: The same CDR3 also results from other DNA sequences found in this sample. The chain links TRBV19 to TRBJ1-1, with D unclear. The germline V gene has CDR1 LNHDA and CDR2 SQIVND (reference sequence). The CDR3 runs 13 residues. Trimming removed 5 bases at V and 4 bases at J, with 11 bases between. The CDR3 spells CASSVGRGTEAFF. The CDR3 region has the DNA TGTGCCAGTAGTGTTGGGCGGGGCACTGAAGCTTTCTTT.

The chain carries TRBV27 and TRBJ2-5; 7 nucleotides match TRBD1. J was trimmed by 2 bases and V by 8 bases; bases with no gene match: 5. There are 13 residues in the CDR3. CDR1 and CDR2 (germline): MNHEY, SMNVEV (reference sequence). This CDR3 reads CASGRQGQETQYF. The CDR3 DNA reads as TGTGCCAGCGGACGACAGGGACAAGAGACCCAGTACTTC.

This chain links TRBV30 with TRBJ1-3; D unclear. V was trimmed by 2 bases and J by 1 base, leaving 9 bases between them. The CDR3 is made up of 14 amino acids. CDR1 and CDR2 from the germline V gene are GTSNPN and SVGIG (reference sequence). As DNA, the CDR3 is TGTGCCTGGAGTTTATTACAGTCTGGAAACACCATATATTTT. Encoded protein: CAWSLLQSGNTIYF.

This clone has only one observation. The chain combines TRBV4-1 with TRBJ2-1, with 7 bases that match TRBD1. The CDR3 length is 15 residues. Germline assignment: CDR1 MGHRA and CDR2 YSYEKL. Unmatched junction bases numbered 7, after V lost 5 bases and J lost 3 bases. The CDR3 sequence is CASSSSGQLYNEQFF. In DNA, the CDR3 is TGCGCCAGCAGCTCATCGGGACAGCTCTACAATGAGCAGTTCTTC.